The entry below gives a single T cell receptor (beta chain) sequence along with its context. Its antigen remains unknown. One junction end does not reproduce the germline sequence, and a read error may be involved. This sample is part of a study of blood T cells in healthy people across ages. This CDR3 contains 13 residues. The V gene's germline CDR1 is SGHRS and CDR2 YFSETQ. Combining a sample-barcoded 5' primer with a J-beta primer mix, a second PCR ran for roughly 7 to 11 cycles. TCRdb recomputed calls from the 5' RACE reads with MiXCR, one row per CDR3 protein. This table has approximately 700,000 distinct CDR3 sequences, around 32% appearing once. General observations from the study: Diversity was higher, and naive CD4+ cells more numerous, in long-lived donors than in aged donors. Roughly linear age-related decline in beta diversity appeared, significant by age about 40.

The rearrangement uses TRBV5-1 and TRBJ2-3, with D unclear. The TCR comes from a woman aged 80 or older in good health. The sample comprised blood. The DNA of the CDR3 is TGCGCCATCAGCTTCGTCCAGTCGGATACGCAGTATTTT. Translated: CAISFVQSDTQYF.